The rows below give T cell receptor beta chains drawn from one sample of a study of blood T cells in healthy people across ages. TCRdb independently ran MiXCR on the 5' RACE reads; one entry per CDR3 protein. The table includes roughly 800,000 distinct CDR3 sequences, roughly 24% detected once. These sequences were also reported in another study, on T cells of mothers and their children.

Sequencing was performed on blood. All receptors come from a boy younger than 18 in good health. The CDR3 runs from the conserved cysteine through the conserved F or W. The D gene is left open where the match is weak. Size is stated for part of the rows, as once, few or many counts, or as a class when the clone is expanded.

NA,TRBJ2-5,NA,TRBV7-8,CASSNLRFAVGETQYF,TGTGCCAGCAGCAACCTGCGGTTTGCGGTAGGAGAGACCCAGTACTTC
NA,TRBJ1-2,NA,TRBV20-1,CSARDRVGYTF,TGCAGTGCTAGAGATCGGGTCGGCTACACCTTC
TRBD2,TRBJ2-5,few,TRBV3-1,CASRTGTRSGETQYF,TGTGCCAGCAGAACCGGGACTAGGTCTGGGGAGACCCAGTACTTC
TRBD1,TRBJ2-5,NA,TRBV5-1,CASSFTGALGETQYF,TGCGCCAGCAGCTTTACAGGGGCCCTTGGAGAGACCCAGTACTTC
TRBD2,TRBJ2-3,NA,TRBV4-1,CASSQEYLLAGGPGDTQYF,TGCGCCAGCAGCCAAGAATACCTACTAGCGGGGGGACCCGGTGATACGCAGTATTTT
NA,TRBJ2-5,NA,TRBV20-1,CSATWAGRLKTQYF,TGCAGTGCCACTTGGGCAGGGAGGTTAAAGACCCAGTACTTC
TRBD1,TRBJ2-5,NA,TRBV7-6,CASTRPRQGGFRETQYF,TGTGCCAGCACCAGGCCCCGACAGGGGGGGTTTAGGGAGACCCAGTACTTC
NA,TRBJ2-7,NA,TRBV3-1,CASSSSSNLLTSHEQYF,TGTGCCAGCAGCTCAAGTTCTAATCTACTAACTTCCCACGAGCAGTACTTC
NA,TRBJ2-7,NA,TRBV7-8,CASSHPGELEQYF,TGTGCCAGCAGCCACCCAGGGGAGTTAGAGCAGTACTTC
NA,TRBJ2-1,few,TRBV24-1,CATSDGVVRGYNEQFF,TGTGCCACCAGTGATGGGGTGGTTAGAGGGTACAATGAGCAGTTCTTC
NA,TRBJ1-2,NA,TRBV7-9,CSSSGGRDDAGYTF,TGTTCCAGCAGCGGGGGCCGGGACGATGCTGGCTACACCTTC
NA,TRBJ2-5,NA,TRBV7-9,CASSLSMEAETQYF,TGTGCCAGCAGCTTAAGCATGGAGGCAGAGACCCAGTACTTC
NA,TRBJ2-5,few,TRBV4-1,CASSQRGLGLQTQETQYF,TGCGCCAGCAGCCAAAGAGGGTTGGGCTTACAAACCCAAGAGACCCAGTACTTC
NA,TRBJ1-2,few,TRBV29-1,CSAGGAGLLGYTF,TGCAGCGCGGGGGGCGCCGGGCTTCTTGGCTACACCTTC
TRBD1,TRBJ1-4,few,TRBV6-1,CASSPHRQGTTNEKLFF,TGTGCCAGCAGCCCCCACCGACAGGGAACGACTAATGAAAAACTGTTTTTT
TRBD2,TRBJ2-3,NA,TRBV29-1,CSVGTSGGGTQYF,TGCAGCGTGGGGACTAGCGGGGGGGGTACGCAGTATTTT
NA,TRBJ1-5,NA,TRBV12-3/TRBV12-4,CASSLGEGGNRPQHF,TGTGCCAGCAGTTTGGGGGAAGGAGGCAATCGGCCCCAGCATTTT
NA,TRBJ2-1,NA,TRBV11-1,CASSWGGGRNEQFF,TGTGCCAGCAGCTGGGGAGGGGGCAGGAATGAGCAGTTCTTC
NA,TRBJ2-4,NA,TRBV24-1,CATSDLGGNIQYF,TGTGCCACCAGTGATTTGGGGGGAAACATTCAGTACTTC
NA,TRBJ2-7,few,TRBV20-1,CSARDSTTAMYEQYF,TGCAGTGCTAGAGATTCGACAACCGCCATGTACGAGCAGTACTTC
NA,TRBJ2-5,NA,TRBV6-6,CASRRGSETQYF,TGTGCCAGCAGGCGAGGGTCAGAGACCCAGTACTTC
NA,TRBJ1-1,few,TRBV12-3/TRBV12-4,CASSSPNENTEAFF,TGTGCCAGCAGTTCACCAAACGAGAACACTGAAGCTTTCTTT
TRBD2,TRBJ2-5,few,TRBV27,CASSPLAGGKRETQYF,TGTGCCAGCAGCCCTCTAGCGGGGGGGAAACGGGAGACCCAGTACTTC
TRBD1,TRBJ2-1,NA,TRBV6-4,CASSGQGLGSEQFF,TGTGCCAGCAGCGGACAGGGTTTAGGGAGTGAGCAGTTCTTC
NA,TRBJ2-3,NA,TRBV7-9,CASTQGKSGTDTQYF,TGTGCCAGCACCCAAGGGAAGAGTGGCACAGATACGCAGTATTTT
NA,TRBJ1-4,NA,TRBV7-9,CASSFTVDEKLFF,TGTGCCAGCAGCTTCACGGTGGATGAAAAACTGTTTTTT
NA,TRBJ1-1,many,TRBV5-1,CASSLTGLNTEAFF,TGTGCCAGCTCCCTGACAGGCCTGAACACTGAAGCTTTCTTT
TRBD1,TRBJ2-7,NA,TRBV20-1,CSARPPGTGLGYEQYF,TGCAGTGCTAGACCCCCGGGGACAGGACTGGGCTACGAGCAGTACTTC
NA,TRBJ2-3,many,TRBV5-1,CASSSSGSDTQYF,TGCGCCAGCAGCTCCAGCGGCTCAGATACGCAGTATTTT
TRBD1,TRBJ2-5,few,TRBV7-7,CASSQDRMKETQYF,TGTGCTAGCAGCCAGGACAGGATGAAAGAGACCCAGTACTTC
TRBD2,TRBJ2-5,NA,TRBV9,CASSVGGGAQETQYF,TGTGCCAGCAGCGTAGGCGGGGGGGCCCAGGAGACCCAGTACTTC
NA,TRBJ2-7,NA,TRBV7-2,CASSLEGVREQYF,TGTGCCAGCAGCTTAGAAGGGGTTCGCGAGCAGTACTTC
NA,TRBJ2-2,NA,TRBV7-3,CASSLTPGDTGELFF,TGTGCCAGCAGCTTAACGCCAGGGGATACCGGGGAGCTGTTTTTT
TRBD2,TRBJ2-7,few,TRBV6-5,CASSYARTSGGVAEQYF,TGTGCCAGCAGTTACGCACGGACTAGCGGGGGGGTGGCCGAGCAGTACTTC
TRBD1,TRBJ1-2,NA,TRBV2,CASKSGQGTRGYTF,TGTGCCAGCAAATCGGGACAGGGGACGAGGGGCTACACCTTC
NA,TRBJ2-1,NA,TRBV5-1,CASSLPTNEQFF,TGCGCCAGCAGCTTGCCAACCAATGAGCAGTTCTTC
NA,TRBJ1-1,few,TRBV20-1,CSASPPGEGYIGEAFF,TGCAGTGCTAGCCCCCCGGGGGAAGGGTATATCGGTGAAGCTTTCTTT
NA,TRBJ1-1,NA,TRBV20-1,CSARDEFGKNTEAFF,TGCAGTGCTAGAGATGAATTTGGCAAGAACACTGAAGCTTTCTTT
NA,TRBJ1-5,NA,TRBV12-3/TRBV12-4,CASSLLGGGGQPQHF,TGTGCCAGCAGTTTACTCGGGGGAGGGGGTCAGCCCCAGCATTTT
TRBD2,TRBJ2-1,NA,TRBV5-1,CASSFLASGGASNEQFF,TGCGCCAGCAGCTTTTTGGCTAGCGGGGGGGCGTCCAATGAGCAGTTCTTC
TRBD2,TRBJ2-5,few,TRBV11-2,CASSFELAGGPGETQYF,TGTGCCAGCAGCTTTGAACTAGCGGGGGGGCCGGGAGAGACCCAGTACTTC
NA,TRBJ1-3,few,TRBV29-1,CSAGSGGSGNTIYF,TGCAGCGCCGGGTCGGGAGGCTCTGGAAACACCATATATTTT
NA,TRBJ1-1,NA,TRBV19,CASTLLKHTEAFF,TGTGCCAGTACCCTCCTAAAACACACTGAAGCTTTCTTT
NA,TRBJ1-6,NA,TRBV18,CASSHRNSPLHF,TGTGCCAGCTCACACAGAAATTCACCCCTCCACTTT
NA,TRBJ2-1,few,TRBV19,CASSPVGAYNEQFF,TGTGCCAGTAGCCCAGTAGGAGCCTACAATGAGCAGTTCTTC
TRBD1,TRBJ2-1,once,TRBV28,CASTLGQGAKVF,TGTGCCAGCACCCTGGGACAGGGGGCAAAGGTCTTC
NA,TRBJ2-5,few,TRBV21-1,CASSTPTGNQETQYF,TGTGCCAGCAGCACCCCGACAGGGAACCAAGAGACCCAGTACTTC
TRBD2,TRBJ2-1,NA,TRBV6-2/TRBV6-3,CASRLTSGGAQEQFF,TGTGCCAGCAGACTCACTAGCGGGGGGGCCCAGGAGCAGTTCTTC